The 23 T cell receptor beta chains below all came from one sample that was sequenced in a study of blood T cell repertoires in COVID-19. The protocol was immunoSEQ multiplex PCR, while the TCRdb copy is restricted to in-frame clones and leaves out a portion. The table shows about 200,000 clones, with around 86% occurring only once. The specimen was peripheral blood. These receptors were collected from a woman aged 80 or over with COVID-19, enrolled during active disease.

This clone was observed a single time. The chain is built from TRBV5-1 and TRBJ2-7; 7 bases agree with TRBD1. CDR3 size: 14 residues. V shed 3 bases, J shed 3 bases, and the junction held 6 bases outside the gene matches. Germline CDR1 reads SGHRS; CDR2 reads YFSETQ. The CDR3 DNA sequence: TGCGCCAGCAGCTGGATTGGGACAGACTACGAGCAGTACTTC. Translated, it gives CASSWIGTDYEQYF.

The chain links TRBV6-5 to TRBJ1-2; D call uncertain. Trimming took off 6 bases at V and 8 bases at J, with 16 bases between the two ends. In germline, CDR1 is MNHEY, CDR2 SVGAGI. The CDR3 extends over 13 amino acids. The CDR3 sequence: CASRVLGDGGYTF. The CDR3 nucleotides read TGTGCCAGCAGGGTTCTCGGGGATGGCGGCTACACCTTC.

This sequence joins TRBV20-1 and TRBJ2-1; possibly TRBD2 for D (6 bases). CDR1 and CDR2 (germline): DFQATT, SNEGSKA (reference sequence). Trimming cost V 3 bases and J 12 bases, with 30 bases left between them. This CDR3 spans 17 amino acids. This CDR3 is CSASPKMAGSPRSWQFF. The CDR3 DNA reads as TGCAGTGCTAGTCCCAAGATGGCCGGGAGCCCACGCTCGTGGCAGTTCTTC.

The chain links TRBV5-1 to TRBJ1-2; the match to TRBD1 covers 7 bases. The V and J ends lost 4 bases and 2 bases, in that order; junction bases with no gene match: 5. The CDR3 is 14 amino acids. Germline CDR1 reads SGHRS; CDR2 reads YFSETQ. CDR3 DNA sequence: TGCGCCAGCAGCCCGGGACAGCAAAACTATGGCTACACCTTC. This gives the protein CASSPGQQNYGYTF. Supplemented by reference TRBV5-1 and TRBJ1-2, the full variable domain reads KAGVTQTPRYLIKTRGQQVTLSCSPISGHRSVSWYQQTPGQGLQFLFEYFSETQRNKGNFPGRFSGRQFSNSRSEMNVSTLELGDSALYLCASSPGQQNYGYTFGSGTRLTVV.

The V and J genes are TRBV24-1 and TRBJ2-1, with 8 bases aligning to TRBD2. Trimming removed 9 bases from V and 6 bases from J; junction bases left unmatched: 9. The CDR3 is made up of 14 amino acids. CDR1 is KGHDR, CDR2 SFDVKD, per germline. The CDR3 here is CATGGGGKGNEQFF. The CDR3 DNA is TGTGCCACCGGCGGCGGGGGGAAAGGCAATGAGCAGTTCTTC.

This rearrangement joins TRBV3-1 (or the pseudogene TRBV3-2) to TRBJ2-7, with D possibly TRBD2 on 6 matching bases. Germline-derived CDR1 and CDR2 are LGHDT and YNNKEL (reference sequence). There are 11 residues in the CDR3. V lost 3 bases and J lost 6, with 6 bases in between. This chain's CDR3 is CASSHGGEQYF. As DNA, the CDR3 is TGTGCCAGCAGCCACGGGGGCGAGCAGTACTTC.

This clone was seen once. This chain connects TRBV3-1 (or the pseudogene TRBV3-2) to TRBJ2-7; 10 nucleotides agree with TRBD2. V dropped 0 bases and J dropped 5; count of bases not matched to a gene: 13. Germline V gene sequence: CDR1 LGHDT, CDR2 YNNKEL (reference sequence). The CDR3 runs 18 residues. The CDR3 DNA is TGTGCCAGCAGCCAAGATCGGGCTAGCGGGAGAATCGGCCACGAGCAGTACTTC. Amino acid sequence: CASSQDRASGRIGHEQYF.

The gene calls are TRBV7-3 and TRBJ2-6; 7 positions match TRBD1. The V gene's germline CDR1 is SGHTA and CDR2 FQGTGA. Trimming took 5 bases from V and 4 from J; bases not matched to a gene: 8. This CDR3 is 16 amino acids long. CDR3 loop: CASSLTGTAGANVLTF. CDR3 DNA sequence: TGTGCCAGCAGCCTCACGGGGACAGCGGGGGCCAACGTCCTGACTTTC.

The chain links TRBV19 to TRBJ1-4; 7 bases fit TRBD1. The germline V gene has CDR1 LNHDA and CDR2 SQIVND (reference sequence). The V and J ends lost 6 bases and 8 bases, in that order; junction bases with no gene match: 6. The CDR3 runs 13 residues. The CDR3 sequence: CASSRGSGEKLFF. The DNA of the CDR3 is TGTGCCAGTAGCAGGGGGTCGGGAGAAAAACTGTTTTTT.

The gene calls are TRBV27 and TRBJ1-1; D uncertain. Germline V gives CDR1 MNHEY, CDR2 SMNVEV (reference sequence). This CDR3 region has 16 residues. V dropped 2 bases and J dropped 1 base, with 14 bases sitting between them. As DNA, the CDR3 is TGTGCCAGCAGTTTAAGAAGGCAGGTGGGGAACACTGAAGCTTTCTTT. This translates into CASSLRRQVGNTEAFF.

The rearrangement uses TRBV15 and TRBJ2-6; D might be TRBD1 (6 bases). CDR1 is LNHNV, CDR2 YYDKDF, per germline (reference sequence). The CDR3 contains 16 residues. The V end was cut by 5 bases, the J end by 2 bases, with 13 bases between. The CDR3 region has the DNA TGTGCCACCAGCCTACGACAGGCAGCTGGGGCCAACGTCCTGACTTTC. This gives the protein CATSLRQAAGANVLTF.

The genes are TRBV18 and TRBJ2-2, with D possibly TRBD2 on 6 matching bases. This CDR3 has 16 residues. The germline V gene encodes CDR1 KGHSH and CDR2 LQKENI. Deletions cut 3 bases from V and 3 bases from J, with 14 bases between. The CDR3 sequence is CASSPVAGRYTGELFF. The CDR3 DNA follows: TGTGCCAGCTCACCCGTGGCGGGGAGATACACCGGGGAGCTGTTTTTT.

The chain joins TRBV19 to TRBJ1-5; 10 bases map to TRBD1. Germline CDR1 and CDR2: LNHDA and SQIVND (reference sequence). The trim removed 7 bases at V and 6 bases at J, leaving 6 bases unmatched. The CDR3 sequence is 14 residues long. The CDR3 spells CASIPGQGTQPQHF. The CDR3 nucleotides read TGTGCCAGTATCCCGGGACAGGGGACTCAGCCCCAGCATTTT. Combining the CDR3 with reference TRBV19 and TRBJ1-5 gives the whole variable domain DGGITQSPKYLFRKEGQNVTLSCEQNLNHDAMYWYRQDPGQGLRLIYYSQIVNDFQKGDIAEGYSVSREKKESFPLTVTSAQKNPTAFYLCASIPGQGTQPQHFGDGTRLSIL.

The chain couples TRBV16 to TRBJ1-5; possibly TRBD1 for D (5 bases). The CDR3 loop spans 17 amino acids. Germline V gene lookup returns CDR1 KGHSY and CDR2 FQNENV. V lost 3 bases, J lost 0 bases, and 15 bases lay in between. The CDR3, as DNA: TGTGCCAGCAGCCACCCAGGGACTGATCCTAGCAATCAGCCCCAGCATTTT. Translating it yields CASSHPGTDPSNQPQHF.

The CDR3 loop is CASSLFGLAGAGNEQFF. For the CDR3, the DNA is TGTGCCAGCAGCTTATTTGGACTAGCGGGGGCAGGAAATGAGCAGTTCTTC. The V gene is TRBV7-3, the J gene TRBJ2-1; the match to TRBD2 covers 13 bases. Germline CDR1 and CDR2: SGHTA and FQGTGA. The CDR3 is made up of 17 amino acids. With V trimmed by 2 bases and J by 7 bases, 8 bases remained unmatched.

CDR3 region: CASSPRTATSGNTIYF. The CDR3 nucleotides read TGTGCCAGTAGTCCCCGGACAGCCACCTCTGGAAACACCATATATTTT. The chain employs TRBV19 and TRBJ1-3, with D tentatively TRBD1 (6 bases). The CDR3 contains 16 residues. The germline V gene has CDR1 LNHDA and CDR2 SQIVND (reference sequence). V was pared by 5 bases and J by 0 bases, with 14 bases between. Full variable domain (missing parts from reference TRBV19 and TRBJ1-3): DGGITQSPKYLFRKEGQNVTLSCEQNLNHDAMYWYRQDPGQGLRLIYYSQIVNDFQKGDIAEGYSVSREKKESFPLTVTSAQKNPTAFYLCASSPRTATSGNTIYFGEGSWLTVV.

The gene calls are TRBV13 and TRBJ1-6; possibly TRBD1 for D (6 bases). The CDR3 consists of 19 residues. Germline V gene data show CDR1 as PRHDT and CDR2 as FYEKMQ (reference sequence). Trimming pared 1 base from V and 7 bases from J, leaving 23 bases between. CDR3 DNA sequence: TGTGCCAGCAGCTTAGAGGGCAAGGCCCTGGGGGGGCGAAATTCACCCCTCCACTTT. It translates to CASSLEGKALGGRNSPLHF.

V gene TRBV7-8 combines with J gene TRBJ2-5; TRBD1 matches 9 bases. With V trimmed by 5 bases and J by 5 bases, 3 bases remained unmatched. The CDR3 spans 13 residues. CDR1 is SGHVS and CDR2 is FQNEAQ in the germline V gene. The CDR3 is CASSPGQGETQYF. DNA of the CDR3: TGTGCCAGCAGCCCGGGACAGGGCGAGACCCAGTACTTC.

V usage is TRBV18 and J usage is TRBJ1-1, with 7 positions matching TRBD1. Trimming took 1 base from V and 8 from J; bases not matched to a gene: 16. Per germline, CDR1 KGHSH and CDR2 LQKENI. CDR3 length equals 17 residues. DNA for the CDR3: TGTGCCAGCTCACCACTTATTTGGGACAGCCCGAACGACGAAGCTTTCTTT. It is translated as CASSPLIWDSPNDEAFF.

As DNA, the CDR3 is TGTGCCAGTAGTGCGCTCCATAGGGGGATTGACGAAAAACTGTTTTTT. Residues: CASSALHRGIDEKLFF. The rearrangement links TRBV19 to TRBJ1-4, with D tentatively TRBD1 (6 bases). The germline gives CDR1 LNHDA, CDR2 SQIVND (reference sequence). Trimming took off 5 bases at V and 8 bases at J, with 21 bases between the two ends. There are 16 residues in the CDR3.

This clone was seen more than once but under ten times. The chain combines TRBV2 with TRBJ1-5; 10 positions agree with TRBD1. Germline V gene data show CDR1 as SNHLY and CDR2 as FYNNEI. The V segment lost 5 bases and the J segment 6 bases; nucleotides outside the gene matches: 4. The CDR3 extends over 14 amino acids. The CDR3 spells CASSQTGGTQPQHF. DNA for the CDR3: TGTGCCAGCAGTCAGACAGGGGGCACTCAGCCCCAGCATTTT.

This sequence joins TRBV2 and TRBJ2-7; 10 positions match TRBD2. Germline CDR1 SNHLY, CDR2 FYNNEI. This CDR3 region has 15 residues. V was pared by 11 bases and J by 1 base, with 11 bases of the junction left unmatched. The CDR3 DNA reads TGTGCCTCCAGCAGCTCTAGCGGGGGATCCTACGAGCAGTACTTC. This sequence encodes CASSSSSGGSYEQYF.

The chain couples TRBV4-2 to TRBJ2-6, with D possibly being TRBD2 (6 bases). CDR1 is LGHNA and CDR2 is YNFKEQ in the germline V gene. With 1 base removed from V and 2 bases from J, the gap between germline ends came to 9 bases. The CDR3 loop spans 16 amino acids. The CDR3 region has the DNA TGTGCCAGCAGCCAAGCGGGGGAGACTGGGGCCAACGTCCTGACTTTC. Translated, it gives CASSQAGETGANVLTF.